The clone carrying this T cell receptor (beta chain) was counted many times. Antigen specificity is unknown. The sequenced template was RNA, covering the TCR beta CDR3 region. Scientists carried out first-round RT-PCR using HTBI primers and then a second-round multiplex PCR. TCRdb reprocessed the multiplex PCR reads via MiXCR and lists one record per CDR3 protein. The table records under 250,000 distinct CDR3 sequences, around 30% of them present only once. This specimen comes from a study of Graves' ophthalmopathy and Graves' hyperthyroidism. The study's findings and limits: Ophthalmopathy versus stable hyperthyroidism: 13-signature model gave less than 90% sensitivity, just under 82% specificity.

Patients were left out if they had other autoimmune diseases, uncontrolled infections, pregnancy or lactation. Thyroid ultrasound, orbital computed tomography, TRAb, serum thyroxine and clinical symptoms formed the basis of diagnosis. The PBMCs were taken from approximately 9 ml of fresh peripheral blood. This sequence was found in a man aged 50 to 60 with Graves' ophthalmopathy. The sequencing input was peripheral blood.

CDR3 coding DNA: TGTGCCAGCAGGGCGGGACAGGACAACTACGAGCAGTACTTC. Its translation: CASRAGQDNYEQYF. The rearrangement links TRBV6-6 to TRBJ2-7; 8 bases match TRBD1. The V gene's germline CDR1 is MNHNY and CDR2 SVGAGI (reference sequence). This CDR3 spans 14 amino acids. Unmatched junction bases numbered 7, after V lost 6 bases and J lost 3 bases.